The sequence of this T cell receptor (beta chain) was determined in a study of cytomegalovirus exposure and HLA in healthy donors. Study results and limitations: Associated with cytomegalovirus, according to the listing, were some 150 TCR beta chains. CMV serostatus stood as the only immune exposure information on hand. Later on, an analysis showed TCR association rates differing by HLA locus, with DRB1 the most and HLA-C the fewest.

Looked up from germline, CDR1 is MNHNS and CDR2 is SASEGT. The CDR3 extends over 16 amino acids. V was clipped by 1 base and J by 4 bases, with 14 bases between them. Comments on this clone: The antigen is undetermined.

PCR was performed using 60 Vbeta and 13 Jbeta primers. Repertoires were generated with immunoSEQ multiplex PCR, while TCRdb's copy carries only in-frame clones and drops some. The sample lists 150,000 to 200,000 clones; 77% were seen once. V and J are TRBV6-1 and TRBJ1-5, with D maybe TRBD1 (5 bases). The specimen was PBMCs. The receptor comes from a woman in her thirties or forties in good health and CMV-seropositive. The CDR3 nucleotides are TGTGCCAGCAGTGAAGGGGGGGGGTGGAGTAATCAGCCCCAGCATTTT. Protein: CASSEGGGWSNQPQHF.